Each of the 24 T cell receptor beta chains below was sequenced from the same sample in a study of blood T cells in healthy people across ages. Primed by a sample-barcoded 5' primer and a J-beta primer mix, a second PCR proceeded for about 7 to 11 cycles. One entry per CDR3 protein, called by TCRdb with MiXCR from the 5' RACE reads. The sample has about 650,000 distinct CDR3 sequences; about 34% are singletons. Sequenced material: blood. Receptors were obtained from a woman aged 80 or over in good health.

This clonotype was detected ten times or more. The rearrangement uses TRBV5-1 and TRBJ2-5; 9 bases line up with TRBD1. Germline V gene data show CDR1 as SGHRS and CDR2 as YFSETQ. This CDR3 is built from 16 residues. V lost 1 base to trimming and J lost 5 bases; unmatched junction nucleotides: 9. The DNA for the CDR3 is TGCGCCAGCAGCTTGCTTGGACAGGGGAGTAGGGAGACCCAGTACTTC. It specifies CASSLLGQGSRETQYF.

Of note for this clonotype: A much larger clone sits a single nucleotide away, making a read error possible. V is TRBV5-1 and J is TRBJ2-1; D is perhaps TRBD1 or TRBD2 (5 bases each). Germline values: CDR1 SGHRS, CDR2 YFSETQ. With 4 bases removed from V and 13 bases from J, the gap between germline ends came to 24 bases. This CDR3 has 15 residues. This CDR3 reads CASSTLTRQGETQFF. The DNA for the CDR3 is TGCGCCAGCAGCACCCTGACACGGCAGGGAGAGACCCAGTTCTTC.

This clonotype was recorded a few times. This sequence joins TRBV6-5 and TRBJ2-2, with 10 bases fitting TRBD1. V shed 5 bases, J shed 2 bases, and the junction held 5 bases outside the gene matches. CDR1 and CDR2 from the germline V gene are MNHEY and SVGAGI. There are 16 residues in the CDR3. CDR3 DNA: TGTGCCAGCAGTCGTAGACAGGGGGCAAACACCGGGGAGCTGTTTTTT. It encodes CASSRRQGANTGELFF.

The CDR3 loop reads CASSLTGTSGPYEQYF. The CDR3 DNA reads TGTGCCAGCAGCCTAACCGGGACTAGCGGGCCCTACGAGCAGTACTTC. This chain joins TRBV7-6 and TRBJ2-4; TRBD2 agrees at 12 bases. TRBJ2-7 matches the DNA end more closely, so the J call is doubtful. This CDR3 spans 16 amino acids. Germline CDR1 SGHVS, CDR2 FNYEAQ.

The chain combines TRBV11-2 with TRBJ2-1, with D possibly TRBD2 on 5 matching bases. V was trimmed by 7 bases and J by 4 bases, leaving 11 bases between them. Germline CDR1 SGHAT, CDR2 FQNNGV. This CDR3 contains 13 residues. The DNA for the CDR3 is TGTGCCAGCACGGTAGCGCCGTACAATGAGCAGTTCTTC. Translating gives CASTVAPYNEQFF.

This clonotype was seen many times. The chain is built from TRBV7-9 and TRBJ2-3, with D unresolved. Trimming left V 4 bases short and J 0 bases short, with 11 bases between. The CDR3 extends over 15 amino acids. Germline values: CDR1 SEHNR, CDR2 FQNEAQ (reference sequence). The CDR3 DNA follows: TGTGCCAGCAGCTCCCACGGGTCCAGCACAGATACGCAGTATTTT. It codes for CASSSHGSSTDTQYF.

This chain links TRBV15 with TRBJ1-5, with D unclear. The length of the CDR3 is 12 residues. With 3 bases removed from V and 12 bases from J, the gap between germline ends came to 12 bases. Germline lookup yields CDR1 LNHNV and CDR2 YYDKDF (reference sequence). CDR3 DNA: TGTGCCACCAGCAGCCGGGGAGACTACCAGCATTTT. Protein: CATSSRGDYQHF. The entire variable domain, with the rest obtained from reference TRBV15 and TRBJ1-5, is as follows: DAMVIQNPRYQVTQFGKPVTLSCSQTLNHNVMYWYQQKSSQAPKLLFHYYDKDFNNEADTPDNFQSRRPNTSFCFLDIRSPGLGDTAMYLCATSSRGDYQHFGDGTRLSIL.

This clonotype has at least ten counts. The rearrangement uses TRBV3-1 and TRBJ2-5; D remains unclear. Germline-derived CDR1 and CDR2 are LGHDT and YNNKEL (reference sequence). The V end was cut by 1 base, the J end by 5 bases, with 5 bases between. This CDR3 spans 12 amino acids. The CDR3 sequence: CASSQVIETQYF. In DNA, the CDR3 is TGTGCCAGCAGCCAAGTTATTGAGACCCAGTACTTC.

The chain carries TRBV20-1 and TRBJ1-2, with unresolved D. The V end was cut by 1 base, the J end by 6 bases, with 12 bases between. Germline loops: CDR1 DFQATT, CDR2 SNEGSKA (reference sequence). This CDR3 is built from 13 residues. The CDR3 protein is CSARGRTADGYTF. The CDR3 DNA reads TGCAGTGCTAGAGGGCGCACGGCGGATGGCTACACCTTC.

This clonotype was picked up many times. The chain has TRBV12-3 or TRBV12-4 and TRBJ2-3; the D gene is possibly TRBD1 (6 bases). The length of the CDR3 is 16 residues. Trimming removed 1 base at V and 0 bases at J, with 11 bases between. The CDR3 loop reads CASSLGQGPSTDTQYF. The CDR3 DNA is TGTGCCAGCAGTTTAGGTCAGGGGCCTAGCACAGATACGCAGTATTTT.

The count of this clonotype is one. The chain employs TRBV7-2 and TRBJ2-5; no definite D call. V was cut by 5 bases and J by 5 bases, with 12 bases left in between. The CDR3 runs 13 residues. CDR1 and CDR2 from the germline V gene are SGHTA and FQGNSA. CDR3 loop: CASSRDWRETQYF. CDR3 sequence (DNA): TGTGCCAGCAGCCGAGACTGGCGGGAGACCCAGTACTTC.

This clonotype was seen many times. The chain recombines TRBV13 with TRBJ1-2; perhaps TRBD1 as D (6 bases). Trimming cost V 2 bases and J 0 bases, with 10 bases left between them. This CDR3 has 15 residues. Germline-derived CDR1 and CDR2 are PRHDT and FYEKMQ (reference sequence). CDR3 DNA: TGTGCCAGCAGCTTACGGGGGGCGCCTAACTATGGCTACACCTTC. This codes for CASSLRGAPNYGYTF. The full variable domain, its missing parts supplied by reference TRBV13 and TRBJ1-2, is AAGVIQSPRHLIKEKRETATLKCYPIPRHDTVYWYQQGPGQDPQFLISFYEKMQSDKGSIPDRFSAQQFSDYHSELNMSSLELGDSALYFCASSLRGAPNYGYTFGSGTRLTVV.

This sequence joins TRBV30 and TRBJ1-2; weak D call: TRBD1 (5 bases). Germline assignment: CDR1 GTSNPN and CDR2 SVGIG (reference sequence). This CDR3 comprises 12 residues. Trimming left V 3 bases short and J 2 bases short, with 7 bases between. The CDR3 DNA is TGTGCCTGGAGGACAGAAAACTATGGCTACACCTTC. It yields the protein CAWRTENYGYTF.

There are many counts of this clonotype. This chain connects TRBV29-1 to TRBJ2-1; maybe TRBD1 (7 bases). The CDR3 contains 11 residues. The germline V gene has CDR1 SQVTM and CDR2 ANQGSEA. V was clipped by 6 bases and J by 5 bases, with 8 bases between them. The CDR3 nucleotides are TGCAGCGTCAGGGGGGACAATGAGCAGTTCTTC. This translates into CSVRGDNEQFF.

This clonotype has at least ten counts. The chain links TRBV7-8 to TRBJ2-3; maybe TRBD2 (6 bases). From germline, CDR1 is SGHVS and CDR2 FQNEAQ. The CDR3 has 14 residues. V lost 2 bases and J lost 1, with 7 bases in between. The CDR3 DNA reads TGTGCCAGCAGCTTATGGGGGGGCACAGATACGCAGTATTTT. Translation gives CASSLWGGTDTQYF. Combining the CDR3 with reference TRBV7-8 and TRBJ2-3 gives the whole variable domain GAGVSQSPRYKVAKRGQDVALRCDPISGHVSLFWYQQALGQGPEFLTYFQNEAQLDKSGLPSDRFFAERPEGSVSTLKIQRTQQEDSAVYLCASSLWGGTDTQYFGPGTRLTVL.

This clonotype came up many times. CDR3: CASSPPVRTYEQYF. As DNA, the CDR3 is TGTGCCAGCTCACCACCGGTCAGAACCTACGAGCAGTACTTC. This rearrangement joins TRBV18 to TRBJ2-7; D gene uncertain. The CDR3 runs to 14 residues. Per the germline V gene, CDR1 is KGHSH and CDR2 is LQKENI. V lost 0 bases and J 2 bases, leaving 8 bases between the germline ends.

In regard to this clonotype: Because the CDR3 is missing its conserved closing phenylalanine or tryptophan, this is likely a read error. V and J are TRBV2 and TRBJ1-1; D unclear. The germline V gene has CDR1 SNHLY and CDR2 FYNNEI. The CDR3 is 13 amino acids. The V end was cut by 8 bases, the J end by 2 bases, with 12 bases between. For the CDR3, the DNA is TGTGCCAGCCCGGGGAACACCAACACTGAAGCTTTCTGT. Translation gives CASPGNTNTEAFC.

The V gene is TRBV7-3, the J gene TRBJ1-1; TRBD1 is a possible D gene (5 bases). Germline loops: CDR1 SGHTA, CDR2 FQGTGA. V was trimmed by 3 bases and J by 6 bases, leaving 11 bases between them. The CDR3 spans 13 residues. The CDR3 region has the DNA TGTGCCAGCAGCTTGACGACGGGGGCTGAAGCTTTCTTT. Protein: CASSLTTGAEAFF.

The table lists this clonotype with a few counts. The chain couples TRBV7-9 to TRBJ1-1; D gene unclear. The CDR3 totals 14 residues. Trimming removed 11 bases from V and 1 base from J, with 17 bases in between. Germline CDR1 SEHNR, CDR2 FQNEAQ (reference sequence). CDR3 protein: CASAVGQWNTEAFF. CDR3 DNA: TGTGCCTCGGCGGTAGGCCAATGGAACACTGAAGCTTTCTTT.

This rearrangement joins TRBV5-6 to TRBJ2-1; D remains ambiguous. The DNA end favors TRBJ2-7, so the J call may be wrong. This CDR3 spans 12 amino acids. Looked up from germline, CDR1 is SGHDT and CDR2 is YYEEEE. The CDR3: CASRSYYNEQYF. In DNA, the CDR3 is TGTGCCAGCAGATCTTACTACAATGAGCAGTACTTC.

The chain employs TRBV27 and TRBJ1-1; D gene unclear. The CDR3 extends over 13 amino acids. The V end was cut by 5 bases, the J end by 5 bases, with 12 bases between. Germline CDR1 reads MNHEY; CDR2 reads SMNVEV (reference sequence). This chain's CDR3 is CASSTEGRTEAFF. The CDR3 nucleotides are TGTGCCAGCAGTACAGAGGGAAGGACTGAAGCTTTCTTT.

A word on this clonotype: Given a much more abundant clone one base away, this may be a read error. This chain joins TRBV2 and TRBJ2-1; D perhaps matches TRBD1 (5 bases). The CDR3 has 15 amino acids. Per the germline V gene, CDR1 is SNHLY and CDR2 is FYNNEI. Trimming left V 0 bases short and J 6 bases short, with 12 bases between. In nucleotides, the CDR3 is TGTGCCAGCAGTGAAGCGTGGGGCCCGTTCAATGAGCAGTTCTTC. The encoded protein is CASSEAWGPFNEQFF.

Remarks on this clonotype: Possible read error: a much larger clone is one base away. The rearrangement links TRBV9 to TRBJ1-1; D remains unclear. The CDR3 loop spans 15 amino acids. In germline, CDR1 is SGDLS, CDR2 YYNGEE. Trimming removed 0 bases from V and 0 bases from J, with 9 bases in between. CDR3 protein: CASSVDGVMNTEAFF. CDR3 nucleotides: TGTGCCAGCAGCGTAGATGGGGTAATGAACACTGAAGCTTTCTTT.

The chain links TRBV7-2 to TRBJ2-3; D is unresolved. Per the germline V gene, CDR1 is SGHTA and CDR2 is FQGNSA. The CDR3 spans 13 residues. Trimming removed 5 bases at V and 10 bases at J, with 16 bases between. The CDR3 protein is CASSGPRRQAQYF. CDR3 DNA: TGTGCCAGCAGCGGGCCGAGACGTCAGGCGCAGTATTTT.